Listed below are T cell receptor beta chains from one sample, sequenced in a study of technical replicates of blood from several donors. Clones were sequenced by immunoSEQ multiplex PCR, and TCRdb holds only the in-frame ones, with some missing. The sample has roughly 72,000 clones; around nine tenths are singletons. The sample consisted of T cells isolated from PBMCs. The receptors here all came from a human donor in good health. CDR3s include the opening cysteine and the closing phenylalanine or tryptophan. D genes are given only for firm matches. The size field is filled for only some rows; it gives once, few, many or a size class.

DNA,CDR3,D,size,J,V
TGTGCCAGCAGCATACAGGATCATACGCCCGGAAACACCATATATTTT,CASSIQDHTPGNTIYF,-,-,TRBJ1-3,TRBV7-6
TGTGCCTGGAGTGATTGGGAGCAAGTATATGTCAGGAATGAGCAGTTCTTC,CAWSDWEQVYVRNEQFF,-,-,TRBJ2-1,TRBV30
TGCAGCGTTGCCCCGGGACAGGGTGGTTACTACGAGCAGTACTTC,CSVAPGQGGYYEQYF,TRBD1,-,TRBJ2-7,TRBV29-1
TGTGCCAGTAGTCCTACAGGGGCAAATCAGCCCCAGCATTTT,CASSPTGANQPQHF,TRBD1,-,TRBJ1-5,TRBV19
TGTGCCAGCGCTGATACTAGCACAGATACGCAGTATTTT,CASADTSTDTQYF,-,-,TRBJ2-3,TRBV19
TGTGCCAGCAGCCAAGCGGCCGGCAGGGGGGTCAACGAGCAGTACTTC,CASSQAAGRGVNEQYF,-,-,TRBJ2-7,TRBV14
TGTGCCAGCAGCCAAGCGACGGGACTGCCCGCCGGCACCCAGTACTTC,CASSQATGLPAGTQYF,-,-,TRBJ2-5,TRBV4-2
TGCGCCAGCAGCCAAAGGCAGGGGGCAGGACAGCCCCAGCATTTT,CASSQRQGAGQPQHF,TRBD1,-,TRBJ1-5,TRBV4-1
TGTGCCAGCTCACCTCGGGACAGGTGGGGCGGAAACACTGAAGCTTTCTTT,CASSPRDRWGGNTEAFF,TRBD1,-,TRBJ1-1,TRBV18
TGTGCCAGTGGGGGGGGAATTAACACTGAAGCTTTCTTT,CASGGGINTEAFF,-,-,TRBJ1-1,TRBV10-3
TGTGCCAGTAGTACAATCACTCCACGCCAGGGCGATGGCTACACCTTC,CASSTITPRQGDGYTF,-,-,TRBJ1-2,TRBV19
TGTGCCAGTAGCCCGGGACAGACCCCCTATGGCTACACCTTC,CASSPGQTPYGYTF,TRBD1,few,TRBJ1-2,TRBV19
TGTGCCAGCAGCTTACCGACTAGCGGGAGGTTTGAGCAGTTCTTC,CASSLPTSGRFEQFF,TRBD2,-,TRBJ2-1,TRBV7-9
TGTGCCAGCAGTTACCCGGGGGGGCCTTTCTTT,CASSYPGGPFF,-,-,TRBJ1-1,TRBV6-6
TGTGCCAGCAGTGGACACAAAACTGGGCCAGGCACGTTGCAGTACTTC,CASSGHKTGPGTLQYF,-,-,TRBJ2-7,TRBV6-1
TGTGCCAGCGAGGGAAGGGGGACCGTCTCTGGAAACACCATATATTTT,CASEGRGTVSGNTIYF,-,-,TRBJ1-3,TRBV7-9
TGTGCCAGCAGTCCCGGACAGGGAAGGTCCTACGAGCAGTACTTC,CASSPGQGRSYEQYF,TRBD1,-,TRBJ2-7,TRBV2
TGTGCCAGAAGCCCTAGCGGGAGCCCCCTCAACACCGGGGAGCTGTTTTTT,CARSPSGSPLNTGELFF,TRBD2,few,TRBJ2-2,TRBV5-3
TGCAGCGTTGAAGACGAAATAGCAGCCGGGACAGGGAACACTGAAGCTTTCTTT,CSVEDEIAAGTGNTEAFF,TRBD1,-,TRBJ1-1,TRBV29-1
TGTGCCAGCAGTTTTCGAGCACAGGGGACTTCTGGCTACACCTTC,CASSFRAQGTSGYTF,TRBD1,-,TRBJ1-2,TRBV6-6
TGTGCCACCTGGGACAGGGGCTCTGGCTATGGCTACACCTTC,CATWDRGSGYGYTF,TRBD1,-,TRBJ1-2,TRBV15
TGTGCCAGCAGCCCACGGATAGACAGTTACCTCTCTGGGGCCAACGTCCTGACTTTC,CASSPRIDSYLSGANVLTF,-,-,TRBJ2-6,TRBV11-2
TGTGCCAGCAGCCCTAGACAGTACATCCTCTACGAGCAGTACTTC,CASSPRQYILYEQYF,-,once,TRBJ2-7,TRBV6-5
TGCGCCAGCAGCCAAGTGGGAGTGGGGGGACAGGGGAAAGGCTACACCTTC,CASSQVGVGGQGKGYTF,TRBD1,-,TRBJ1-2,TRBV4-3
TGTGCCAGCAGTGAAATAGGGGAGAACACCGGGGAGCTGTTTTTT,CASSEIGENTGELFF,-,-,TRBJ2-2,TRBV25-1
TGTGCCAGCAGCACCACTGAGGGAAAACTGTTTTTT,CASSTTEGKLFF,-,few,TRBJ1-4,TRBV5-4
TGTGCCAGCACAGCAGGGGGCAATCAGCCCCAGCATTTT,CASTAGGNQPQHF,-,once,TRBJ1-5,TRBV27
TGTGCCAGGTCTAGCTGGGAGACCCAGTACTTC,CARSSWETQYF,-,-,TRBJ2-5,TRBV25-1
TGTGCCAGCAGTTCCGGGACTAGCGGGCTCTCCTACGAGCAGTACTTC,CASSSGTSGLSYEQYF,TRBD2,-,TRBJ2-7,TRBV27
TGTGCCAGCAGCCCTTTTCCAGGACTAGCATCCGGCGAGCAGTACTTC,CASSPFPGLASGEQYF,TRBD2,-,TRBJ2-7,TRBV11-2
TGCGCCAGCAGCCCTGGACTAGCGGGAGGGAGCTCCTACAATGAGCAGTTCTTC,CASSPGLAGGSSYNEQFF,TRBD2,-,TRBJ2-1,TRBV4-1
TGTGCTAGTGGACCACTAGCGGGCATTTCAGATACGCAGTATTTT,CASGPLAGISDTQYF,TRBD2,-,TRBJ2-3,TRBV12-5
TGTGCCAGCAGCCGGGGGGGGACTGGAAACACCATATATTTT,CASSRGGTGNTIYF,-,-,TRBJ1-3,TRBV5-5
TGTGCCAGCACCCCGGGGATCCCCACTGAAGCTTTCTTT,CASTPGIPTEAFF,-,-,TRBJ1-1,TRBV9
TGTGCCAGCAGCGAGGGGAGGGGGTATAGCAATCAGCCCCAGCATTTT,CASSEGRGYSNQPQHF,-,-,TRBJ1-5,TRBV9
TGCAGCGTCGTAACAGGGGGCTGGGGCAAAAACATTCAGTACTTC,CSVVTGGWGKNIQYF,TRBD1,-,TRBJ2-4,TRBV29-1
TGTGCCAGCAGTGACGAGTTTTTAGCCAAAAACATTCAGTACTTC,CASSDEFLAKNIQYF,-,-,TRBJ2-4,TRBV2
TGTGCCAGCAGTAGCAGGGGCGATGGCTACACCTTC,CASSSRGDGYTF,-,-,TRBJ1-2,TRBV6-1
TGCGCCAGCAGCCAAGGGACAGGTCCCTATCAGCCCCAGCATTTT,CASSQGTGPYQPQHF,TRBD1,-,TRBJ1-5,TRBV4-1
TGTGCCAGTCATGACAGGTTCTACGAGCAGTACTTC,CASHDRFYEQYF,-,-,TRBJ2-7,TRBV28
TGTGCCAGCAGTTACCAAACTAGGAACGAGCAGTACTTC,CASSYQTRNEQYF,-,-,TRBJ2-7,TRBV6-6
TGTGCCGGTTCGGACAGGAGCTATGGCTACACCTTC,CAGSDRSYGYTF,TRBD1,-,TRBJ1-2,TRBV19
TGTGCCAGCAGCCGGCCCGCAGGGGTTTTAAATGAGCAGTTCTTC,CASSRPAGVLNEQFF,-,-,TRBJ2-1,TRBV7-9
TGTGCCAGTGGGACTAGCGGGAGTACCTCCAATGAGCAGTTCTTC,CASGTSGSTSNEQFF,TRBD2,-,TRBJ2-1,TRBV19
TGTGCCAGCAGCTCACGGGGACAGGGCTACGAGCAGTACTTC,CASSSRGQGYEQYF,TRBD1,-,TRBJ2-7,TRBV7-8
TGCAGCGCCGAGGGGGGGAGGTGGCGAGATACGCAGTATTTT,CSAEGGRWRDTQYF,-,-,TRBJ2-3,TRBV29-1
TGTGCCAGCAGCGGGTGGACTAGCGGGATCCGAGAGGGGGAGACCCAGTACTTC,CASSGWTSGIREGETQYF,TRBD2,-,TRBJ2-5,TRBV11-3
TGTGCCAGCACCGGACAGGGGGGGCAGCCCCAGCATTTT,CASTGQGGQPQHF,TRBD1,-,TRBJ1-5,TRBV2
TGTGCCCGGGGGGTCGGGGGCACAGATACGCAGTATTTT,CARGVGGTDTQYF,TRBD2,-,TRBJ2-3,TRBV30
TGCGCCAGCAGCCAAGGCACAGGGGAATGGATCCACTCCTACAATGAGCAGTTCTTC,CASSQGTGEWIHSYNEQFF,TRBD1,-,TRBJ2-1,TRBV4-3
TGTGCCAGCAGTCGGACAGGGAGCCAAGAGACCCAGTACTTC,CASSRTGSQETQYF,TRBD1,-,TRBJ2-5,TRBV9